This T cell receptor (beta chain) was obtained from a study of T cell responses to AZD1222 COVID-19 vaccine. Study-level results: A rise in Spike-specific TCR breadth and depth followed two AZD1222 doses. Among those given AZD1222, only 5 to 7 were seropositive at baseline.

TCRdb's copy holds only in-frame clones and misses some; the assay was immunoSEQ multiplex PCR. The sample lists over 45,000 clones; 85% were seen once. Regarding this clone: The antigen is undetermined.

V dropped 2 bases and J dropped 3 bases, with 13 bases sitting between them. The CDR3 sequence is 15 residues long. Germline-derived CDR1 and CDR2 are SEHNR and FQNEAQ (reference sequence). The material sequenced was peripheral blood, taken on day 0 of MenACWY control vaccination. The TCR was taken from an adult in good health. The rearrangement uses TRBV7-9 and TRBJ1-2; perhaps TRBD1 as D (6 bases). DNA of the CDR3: TGTGCCAGCAGCTTACTACAGGGACAACACTATGGCTACACCTTC. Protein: CASSLLQGQHYGYTF. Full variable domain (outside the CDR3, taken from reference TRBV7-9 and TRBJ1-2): DTGVSQNPRHKITKRGQNVTFRCDPISEHNRLYWYRQTLGQGPEFLTYFQNEAQLEKSRLLSDRFSAERPKGSFSTLEIQRTEQGDSAMYLCASSLLQGQHYGYTFGSGTRLTVV.